The 32 T cell receptor beta chains given below trace back to one sample, sequenced in a study of T-cell memory formation after mild COVID-19. TCRdb reanalysed the 5' RACE reads using MiXCR and keeps one entry per CDR3 protein. Counted here are roughly 48,000 distinct CDR3 sequences, less than 35% occurring once; the ten biggest clones make up about 41%. The sample comprised PBMCs or a T cell subset sorted from them (not recorded which). The receptors were gathered from a man younger than 35 who had mild COVID-19 (a few samples of this study predate the infection). Cell type and time point are not known.

V gene TRBV28 combines with J gene TRBJ2-7; TRBD2 is a possible D gene (5 bases). CDR1 MDHEN and CDR2 SYDVKM come from the germline V gene. CDR3 length: 15 amino acids. V shed 5 bases and J shed 0 bases, with 14 bases lying between them. In DNA form, the CDR3 reads TGTGCCAGCAGTGTCGGGGTCCTGAGCTCCTACGAGCAGTACTTC. It is translated as CASSVGVLSSYEQYF. Complete variable domain (other parts from reference TRBV28 and TRBJ2-7): DVKVTQSSRYLVKRTGEKVFLECVQDMDHENMFWYRQDPGLGLRLIYFSYDVKMKEKGDIPEGYSVSREKKERFSLILESASTNQTSMYLCASSVGVLSSYEQYFGPGTRLTVT.

This clonotype occurred a few times. V is TRBV3-1 and J is TRBJ2-7, with TRBD2 matching 8 bases. Germline V gives CDR1 LGHDT, CDR2 YNNKEL (reference sequence). The CDR3 spans 15 residues. V lost 0 bases, J lost 2 bases, and 3 bases stayed unmatched. CDR3 protein: CASSQEGGGTYEQYF. The CDR3 DNA reads TGTGCCAGCAGCCAAGAGGGCGGGGGGACCTACGAGCAGTACTTC.

This clonotype showed up just a few times. The CDR3 here is CASSPPVGVRTTLSYNEQFF. The CDR3 DNA is TGTGCCAGCTCACCACCGGTAGGCGTCAGGACCACCCTATCCTACAATGAGCAGTTCTTC. The genes are TRBV18 and TRBJ2-1; no firm D call. The V and J ends lost 0 bases and 1 base respectively, with 22 bases between them. This CDR3 is 20 amino acids long. Per germline, CDR1 KGHSH and CDR2 LQKENI. Full variable domain (missing parts from reference TRBV18 and TRBJ2-1): NAGVMQNPRHLVRRRGQEARLRCSPMKGHSHVYWYRQLPEEGLKFMVYLQKENIIDESGMPKERFSAEFPKEGPSILRIQQVVRGDSAAYFCASSPPVGVRTTLSYNEQFFGPGTRLTVL.

This clonotype was detected only a few times. V and J are TRBV20-1 and TRBJ2-1; D not resolved. The V and J ends lost 6 bases and 8 bases respectively, with 8 bases between them. Germline CDR1 and CDR2: DFQATT and SNEGSKA (reference sequence). CDR3 length equals 10 residues. The CDR3 sequence: CSARYDEQFF. CDR3 in DNA: TGCAGTGCCAGGTACGATGAGCAGTTCTTC.

The V gene is TRBV4-1, the J gene TRBJ2-1; perhaps TRBD2 as D (5 bases). The germline gives CDR1 MGHRA, CDR2 YSYEKL. The CDR3 is 17 residues long. The ends were cut back, 2 bases at V and 0 bases at J, with 14 bases in the middle. CDR3 in amino acids: CASSQWSPSGSYNEQFF. The CDR3 DNA follows: TGCGCCAGCAGCCAATGGTCCCCCAGCGGCTCCTACAATGAGCAGTTCTTC.

The V call is TRBV6-1, the J call TRBJ2-1; no clear D gene. Germline assignment: CDR1 MNHNS and CDR2 SASEGT. CDR3 length equals 13 residues. V was clipped by 1 base and J by 4 bases, with 5 bases between them. Written as DNA, the CDR3 is TGTGCCAGCAGTGAAGAGATATACAATGAGCAGTTCTTC. It specifies CASSEEIYNEQFF.

Remarks on this clonotype: One end of the junction is discordant with germline, which a read error may explain. The V call is TRBV7-2, the J call TRBJ2-5, with TRBD2 identical over 8 bases. The CDR3 runs 14 residues. Germline V gene data show CDR1 as SGHTA and CDR2 as FQGNSA. The CDR3 nucleotides read TGTGCCAGCAGCCTAGCGGGCCGGTGGGAGACCCAGTACTTC. As protein: CASSLAGRWETQYF.

This clonotype was seen only a few times. The chain links TRBV6-2 or TRBV6-3 to TRBJ2-7; the D is unclear. This CDR3 contains 15 residues. V lost 6 bases to trimming and J lost 4 bases, with 19 bases between them. CDR1 and CDR2 (germline): MNHEY, SVGEGT. In nucleotides, the CDR3 is TGTGCCAGCAGGTCGGACCTAGATCCCCTTTACGAGCAGTACTTC. It encodes CASRSDLDPLYEQYF.

This chain uses TRBV4-3 with TRBJ1-3; D not certain. The CDR3 has 13 residues. The V gene's germline CDR1 is LGHNA and CDR2 YSLEER. V lost 1 base, J lost 4 bases, and 5 bases lay in between. CDR3 sequence (DNA): TGCGCCAGCAGCCAAGTCGGCGGAAACACCATATATTTT. Translation: CASSQVGGNTIYF.

The chain carries TRBV5-1 and TRBJ1-1; D might be TRBD1 (5 bases). The CDR3 loop spans 16 amino acids. Trimming shortened V by 3 bases and J by 1 base, and 16 bases separated the two germline ends. Germline loops: CDR1 SGHRS, CDR2 YFSETQ. CDR3 coding DNA: TGCGCCAGCAGCTCCCAAGCCGGGGGTCGGAACACTGAAGCTTTCTTT. This gives the protein CASSSQAGGRNTEAFF.

In this sample, this clonotype turned up a few times. This chain links TRBV6-6 with TRBJ2-1; tentative D call: TRBD2 (6 bases). From germline, CDR1 is MNHNY and CDR2 SVGAGI (reference sequence). The V gene lost 6 bases and the J gene lost 4 bases, with 19 bases spanning the gap. This CDR3 spans 16 amino acids. CDR3 amino acids: CASRKPVGRSYNEQFF. CDR3 bases: TGTGCCAGCAGAAAACCCGTCGGGAGATCATACAATGAGCAGTTCTTC.

The chain uses TRBV5-1 and TRBJ1-2; the D is unclear. The CDR3 consists of 14 residues. CDR1 and CDR2 from the germline V gene are SGHRS and YFSETQ. The V and J ends lost 4 bases and 0 bases respectively, with 10 bases between them. CDR3 in DNA: TGCGCCAGCAGCCGACTCACAGCTAACTATGGCTACACCTTC. This gives the protein CASSRLTANYGYTF. The variable domain in full, completed from reference TRBV5-1 and TRBJ1-2, reads KAGVTQTPRYLIKTRGQQVTLSCSPISGHRSVSWYQQTPGQGLQFLFEYFSETQRNKGNFPGRFSGRQFSNSRSEMNVSTLELGDSALYLCASSRLTANYGYTFGSGTRLTVV.

Only one count was recorded for this clonotype. This chain uses TRBV12-3 or TRBV12-4 with TRBJ2-1, with TRBD2 matching 9 bases. V was pared by 2 bases and J by 7 bases, with 6 bases of the junction left unmatched. This CDR3 region has 15 residues. CDR3 region: CASSLSAGGLNEQFF. The DNA of the CDR3 is TGTGCCAGCAGTTTATCGGCGGGAGGGTTAAATGAGCAGTTCTTC.

The J gene is TRBJ2-1, the V gene TRBV10-3; D not resolved. Trimming removed 0 bases from V and 0 bases from J, with 9 bases in between. The CDR3 contains 16 residues. CDR1 and CDR2 from the germline V gene are ENHRY and SYGVKD. In DNA form, the CDR3 reads TGTGCCATCAGTGAGTCTGCCTCAAGCTCCTACAATGAGCAGTTCTTC. This encodes CAISESASSSYNEQFF.

This clonotype has ten or more counts. The chain uses TRBV3-1 and TRBJ1-1; D may be TRBD1 (6 bases). The CDR3 spans 16 residues. V was cut by 2 bases and J by 5 bases, with 18 bases left in between. Germline V gives CDR1 LGHDT, CDR2 YNNKEL (reference sequence). The chain's CDR3 is CASSQRGVVVDTEAFF. The CDR3, as DNA: TGTGCCAGCAGCCAAAGGGGGGTCGTAGTGGATACTGAAGCTTTCTTT.

The chain has TRBV10-2 and TRBJ2-7, with D possibly TRBD1 on 5 matching bases. The germline V gene has CDR1 WSHSY and CDR2 SAAADI. V gave up 8 bases and J gave up 1 base, with 12 bases separating them. The CDR3 runs 13 residues. This CDR3 reads CASGAVSSYEQYF. The DNA for the CDR3 is TGCGCCAGCGGGGCGGTCAGTTCCTACGAGCAGTACTTC.

The sample holds a few counts of this clonotype. This chain links TRBV12-5 with TRBJ2-1, with D unclear. V was pared by 1 base and J by 2 bases, with 9 bases between. CDR1 LGHNT and CDR2 FRNRAP come from the germline V gene. CDR3 length equals 15 residues. The CDR3 loop is CASGLGGLPYNEQFF. CDR3 in DNA: TGTGCTAGTGGTTTGGGTGGCTTACCCTACAATGAGCAGTTCTTC.

V gene TRBV2 combines with J gene TRBJ2-7; 7 bases match TRBD2. The germline V gene has CDR1 SNHLY and CDR2 FYNNEI. The J segment lost 5 bases and the V segment lost 7 bases, leaving 5 bases of the junction unmatched. This CDR3 has 12 residues. CDR3 protein: CASKREFDEQYF. In DNA, the CDR3 is TGTGCCAGCAAGCGGGAATTTGACGAGCAGTACTTC. The full variable domain, with the rest looked up from reference TRBV2 and TRBJ2-7, is EPEVTQTPSHQVTQMGQEVILRCVPISNHLYFYWYRQILGQKVEFLVSFYNNEISEKSEIFDDQFSVERPDGSNFTLKIRSTKLEDSAMYFCASKREFDEQYFGPGTRLTVT.

This clonotype showed up many times. The gene calls are TRBV5-6 and TRBJ2-1, with 7 bases fitting TRBD2. Germline values: CDR1 SGHDT, CDR2 YYEEEE. The CDR3 runs 15 residues. The trim removed 0 bases at V and 2 bases at J, leaving 2 bases unmatched. The CDR3 reads CASSLGGGAYNEQFF. The CDR3 coding sequence is TGTGCCAGCAGCTTGGGGGGGGGAGCCTACAATGAGCAGTTCTTC.

This clonotype has just a few counts. J is TRBJ2-3 and V is TRBV7-6; D is possibly TRBD2 (6 bases). CDR1 SGHVS and CDR2 FNYEAQ come from the germline V gene. The CDR3 has 14 amino acids. Between the trimmed V and J ends, which lost 5 bases and 1 base, there was a span of 10 bases. The CDR3 loop is CASSPGGGTDTQYF. The CDR3 coding sequence is TGTGCCAGCAGCCCCGGAGGGGGCACAGATACGCAGTATTTT. The variable domain in full, with the rest retrieved from reference TRBV7-6 and TRBJ2-3, is GAGVSQSPRYKVTKRGQDVALRCDPISGHVSLYWYRQALGQGPEFLTYFNYEAQQDKSGLPNDRFSAERPEGSISTLTIQRTEQRDSAMYRCASSPGGGTDTQYFGPGTRLTVL.

In its sample, this clonotype was seen a few times. The chain links TRBV12-3 or TRBV12-4 to TRBJ2-3, with 9 nucleotides matching TRBD2. CDR3 length: 17 amino acids. Trimming removed 6 bases from V and 5 bases from J; junction bases left unmatched: 15. The CDR3 DNA follows: TGTGCCAGCAGACCAGGGCTAGCGGGGATCCGGAAAGATACGCAGTATTTT. It codes for CASRPGLAGIRKDTQYF.

In its sample, this clonotype was seen a few times. The rearrangement joins TRBV7-6 to TRBJ2-5; no clear D gene. The CDR3 totals 14 residues. Per germline, CDR1 SGHVS and CDR2 FNYEAQ. Trimming left V 5 bases short and J 2 bases short, with 12 bases between. CDR3 sequence reads: CASSRNPAQETQYF. The CDR3 coding sequence is TGTGCCAGCAGCCGAAACCCGGCGCAAGAGACCCAGTACTTC.

This sequence joins TRBV5-6 and TRBJ1-5, with D unclear. The CDR3 contains 14 residues. Trimming took off 3 bases at V and 2 bases at J, with 9 bases between the two ends. Germline loops: CDR1 SGHDT, CDR2 YYEEEE. The CDR3 DNA is TGTGCCAGCAGCTCAAGCACCGGCAATCAGCCCCAGCATTTT. This gives the protein CASSSSTGNQPQHF.

The V and J genes are TRBV7-9 and TRBJ2-6, with D tentatively TRBD1 (5 bases). Germline V gene lookup returns CDR1 SEHNR and CDR2 FQNEAQ (reference sequence). Trimming took 4 bases from V and 4 from J, leaving 20 bases between them. This CDR3 has 18 residues. The CDR3 nucleotides are TGTGCCAGCAGCTCGGAGTCAGGGCCAAGTCAGGGGGCCAACGTCCTGACTTTC. Translated: CASSSESGPSQGANVLTF.

Concerning this clonotype: Being one base from a much bigger clone, this may be a read error. The rearrangement joins TRBV4-1 to TRBJ2-1, with 7 bases lining up with TRBD2. The trim removed 4 bases at V and 5 bases at J, leaving 8 bases unmatched. In germline, CDR1 is MGHRA, CDR2 YSYEKL. CDR3 length equals 15 residues. CDR3 bases: TGCGCCAGCAGCCCATTCGGGGGGTCCGACAATGAGCAGTTCTTC. This codes for CASSPFGGSDNEQFF.

This clonotype was seen a few times. This sequence joins TRBV5-1 and TRBJ2-7; 7 bases line up with TRBD1. With 0 bases clipped from V and 2 bases from J, the junction kept 5 bases outside the gene matches. Germline V lookup: CDR1 SGHRS, CDR2 YFSETQ. This CDR3 is 15 amino acids long. CDR3 sequence reads: CASSLATGYAYEQYV. The CDR3 nucleotides are TGCGCCAGCAGCTTGGCGACAGGGTACGCCTACGAGCAGTACGTC.

The rearrangement joins TRBV4-2 to TRBJ1-4; the D gene is possibly TRBD1 (5 bases). The ends were cut back, 3 bases at V and 10 bases at J, with 18 bases in the middle. Germline V gene sequence: CDR1 LGHNA, CDR2 YNFKEQ. The CDR3 sequence is 15 residues long. The CDR3 bases are TGTGCCAGCAGCCAGGGGGACGAATATTCTGGAAAACTGTTTTTT. Its translation is CASSQGDEYSGKLFF.

The genes are TRBV5-1 and TRBJ2-5, with D uncertain. CDR3 length: 12 residues. Germline V gives CDR1 SGHRS, CDR2 YFSETQ. Trimming took 2 bases from V and 3 from J, leaving 5 bases between them. CDR3 sequence reads: CASSFHEETQYF. The CDR3 DNA is TGCGCCAGCAGCTTCCATGAAGAGACCCAGTACTTC.

This clonotype has at least ten counts. V gene TRBV5-1 combines with J gene TRBJ2-2, with a weak D call TRBD1 (6 bases). V lost 3 bases and J lost 7, with 13 bases in between. This CDR3 comprises 14 residues. Germline values: CDR1 SGHRS, CDR2 YFSETQ. The CDR3 DNA sequence: TGCGCCAGCAGCTCCGGTGGGGGCGGCGGGGAGCTGTTTTTT. It is translated as CASSSGGGGGELFF. Based on the CDR3 plus reference TRBV5-1 and TRBJ2-2, the full variable domain is KAGVTQTPRYLIKTRGQQVTLSCSPISGHRSVSWYQQTPGQGLQFLFEYFSETQRNKGNFPGRFSGRQFSNSRSEMNVSTLELGDSALYLCASSSGGGGGELFFGEGSRLTVL.

The genes are TRBV7-6 and TRBJ2-5, with no clear D. CDR3 length equals 12 residues. Germline V gene sequence: CDR1 SGHVS, CDR2 FNYEAQ. V was shortened by 2 bases and J by 7 bases, with 8 bases between the two germline ends. CDR3 bases: TGTGCCAGCAGCTTACAAGGTCGGACCCAGTACTTC. Translating gives CASSLQGRTQYF.

V is TRBV6-6 and J is TRBJ2-5; 12 bases agree with TRBD2. V trimming: 8 bases; J trimming: 5 bases; junction bases outside the gene matches: 12. CDR3 length: 16 amino acids. Germline loops: CDR1 MNHNY, CDR2 SVGAGI (reference sequence). In nucleotides, the CDR3 is TGTGCCAGCCCTCGGCTAGCGGGGGGGCCTTGGGAGACCCAGTACTTC. Its translation is CASPRLAGGPWETQYF.

Only a few counts were recorded for this clonotype. This sequence joins TRBV7-6 and TRBJ2-1, with D unclear. Germline CDR1 is SGHVS and CDR2 is FNYEAQ. This CDR3 comprises 14 residues. Trimming took 1 base from V and 8 from J, leaving 12 bases between them. The CDR3 DNA is TGTGCCAGCAGCTTAGGGACCCTTGGGGATGAGCAGTTCTTC. Translating it yields CASSLGTLGDEQFF.